Each of the 2 T cell receptor beta chains below was sequenced from the same sample in a study of cytomegalovirus exposure and HLA in healthy donors. The PCR employed 60 Vbeta primers together with 13 Jbeta primers. Using immunoSEQ multiplex PCR, the repertoire was profiled, and TCRdb retains in-frame clones only, with some absent. The table shows around 120,000 clones, with about 63% occurring only once. Sequenced: PBMCs. These TCRs come from a man aged 30-40 years in good health and CMV-seropositive.

Here the CDR3 DNA reads TGTGCCAGCAGCGGCAGGGTTTTGCAGACCCAGTACTTC. Translated: CASSGRVLQTQYF. The chain uses TRBV7-9 and TRBJ2-5; D is perhaps TRBD1 (5 bases). CDR1 and CDR2 (germline): SEHNR, FQNEAQ (reference sequence). The ends were cut back, 5 bases at V and 6 bases at J, with 13 bases in the middle. This CDR3 is built from 13 residues. Combining the CDR3 with reference TRBV7-9 and TRBJ2-5 gives the whole variable domain DTGVSQNPRHKITKRGQNVTFRCDPISEHNRLYWYRQTLGQGPEFLTYFQNEAQLEKSRLLSDRFSAERPKGSFSTLEIQRTEQGDSAMYLCASSGRVLQTQYFGPGTRLLVL.

The rearrangement joins TRBV5-1 to TRBJ1-2; 9 nucleotides match TRBD1. Germline V gene data show CDR1 as SGHRS and CDR2 as YFSETQ. The trim removed 1 base at V and 0 bases at J, leaving 7 bases unmatched. CDR3 length: 17 amino acids. The CDR3 region is CASSLTGQGNANYGYTF. The DNA for the CDR3 is TGCGCCAGCAGCTTGACGGGACAGGGAAATGCTAACTATGGCTACACCTTC. The variable domain in full, completed from reference TRBV5-1 and TRBJ1-2, reads KAGVTQTPRYLIKTRGQQVTLSCSPISGHRSVSWYQQTPGQGLQFLFEYFSETQRNKGNFPGRFSGRQFSNSRSEMNVSTLELGDSALYLCASSLTGQGNANYGYTFGSGTRLTVV.